The 15 T cell receptor beta chains below all came from one sample that was sequenced in a study of cytomegalovirus exposure and HLA in healthy donors. 60 Vbeta and 13 Jbeta primers were used in PCR. TCRdb's table, derived via immunoSEQ multiplex PCR, lists solely in-frame clones and lacks some. The repertoire has roughly 160,000 clones, around 80% of them found once; the top ten carry around 1.9%. The sequenced sample consisted of PBMCs. All receptors come from a man aged 35 to 55 in good health and CMV-seronegative.

Remarks on this clone: At one boundary the junction diverges from the germline segment, which might be a read error. The chain links TRBV7-9 to TRBJ1-1, with 7 bases lining up with TRBD1. CDR3 size: 13 residues. The germline V gene has CDR1 SEHNR and CDR2 FQNEAQ (reference sequence). CDR3 residues: CSSSPSRDSEAFF. The CDR3 DNA reads as TGTTCCAGCAGCCCTAGCCGGGACAGCGAAGCTTTCTTT.

V and J are TRBV29-1 and TRBJ1-1; 8 bases map to TRBD1. Germline V gives CDR1 SQVTM, CDR2 ANQGSEA. The CDR3 runs to 13 residues. V dropped 4 bases and J dropped 8; count of bases not matched to a gene: 9. The CDR3 protein is CSVVGGQATEAFF. The CDR3 DNA reads TGCAGCGTTGTGGGGGGACAGGCGACCGAAGCTTTCTTT.

V and J are TRBV6-6 and TRBJ2-7, with 9 bases aligning to TRBD1. The CDR3 is made up of 14 amino acids. V shed 3 bases, J shed 5 bases, and the junction held 5 bases outside the gene matches. Germline V gives CDR1 MNHNY, CDR2 SVGAGI (reference sequence). The CDR3 reads CASSYPGTGNEQYF. In nucleotides, the CDR3 is TGTGCCAGCAGTTATCCCGGGACAGGGAACGAGCAGTACTTC.

This clone has a single count. The chain links TRBV19 to TRBJ1-1; D ambiguous. The germline V gene encodes CDR1 LNHDA and CDR2 SQIVND (reference sequence). The CDR3 is 13 residues long. V was pared by 5 bases and J by 3 bases, with 10 bases between. The DNA for the CDR3 is TGTGCCAGTAGTGAGGGTTCCCACACTGAAGCTTTCTTT. Translated, it gives CASSEGSHTEAFF. The full variable domain, in which reference TRBV19 and TRBJ1-1 provide the parts outside the CDR3, is DGGITQSPKYLFRKEGQNVTLSCEQNLNHDAMYWYRQDPGQGLRLIYYSQIVNDFQKGDIAEGYSVSREKKESFPLTVTSAQKNPTAFYLCASSEGSHTEAFFGQGTRLTVV.

The gene calls are TRBV7-2 and TRBJ2-2, with D maybe TRBD1 (6 bases). V was clipped by 6 bases and J by 2 bases, with 10 bases between them. Germline CDR1 and CDR2: SGHTA and FQGNSA. This CDR3 spans 14 amino acids. CDR3 DNA sequence: TGTGCCAGCAGAAGACAGGCAAACACCGGGGAGCTGTTTTTT. It encodes CASRRQANTGELFF.

The chain recombines TRBV5-4 with TRBJ2-2; 7 nucleotides line up with TRBD2. The CDR3 is 18 amino acids. Germline CDR1 and CDR2: SGHNT and YYREEE (reference sequence). V gave up 4 bases and J gave up 2 bases; unmatched junction bases: 14. CDR3 sequence reads: CASSGGGANDLNTGELFF. The CDR3 DNA sequence: TGTGCCAGCAGCGGGGGGGGAGCCAACGACCTTAACACCGGGGAGCTGTTTTTT.

V and J are TRBV6-6 and TRBJ2-7, with 7 bases lining up with TRBD1. Germline CDR1 is MNHNY and CDR2 is SVGAGI (reference sequence). V lost 0 bases and J lost 6; bases outside the gene matches: 5. The CDR3 sequence is 14 residues long. Written as DNA, the CDR3 is TGTGCCAGCAGTTACTCGGACAGGTCGGCCGAGCAGTACTTC. Its translation is CASSYSDRSAEQYF.

This clone was observed a handful of times. The chain has TRBV6-6 and TRBJ2-7, with 10 bases matching TRBD2. CDR3 length equals 14 residues. Per the germline V gene, CDR1 is MNHNY and CDR2 is SVGAGI (reference sequence). V lost 5 bases to trimming and J lost 3 bases; unmatched junction nucleotides: 4. The chain's CDR3 is CASSLSGRNYEQYF. The CDR3 bases are TGTGCCAGCAGTCTTAGCGGGAGGAACTACGAGCAGTACTTC.

This clone turned up a few times. The CDR3 loop reads CASSPPGLAGHKPDEETQYF. CDR3 in DNA: TGTGCCAGCAGTCCCCCGGGACTAGCGGGACATAAACCCGACGAGGAGACCCAGTACTTC. This chain uses TRBV27 with TRBJ2-5; 13 bases line up with TRBD2. The CDR3 spans 20 residues. Trimming cost V 5 bases and J 5 bases; bases outside gene matches: 20. Germline CDR1 MNHEY, CDR2 SMNVEV (reference sequence).

The chain employs TRBV20-1 and TRBJ1-2; 8 bases align to TRBD1. CDR3 size: 10 residues. Germline assignment: CDR1 DFQATT and CDR2 SNEGSKA (reference sequence). Trimming cost V 5 bases and J 12 bases; bases outside gene matches: 5. CDR3 sequence (DNA): TGCAGTGCTCGGACAGGGAGGGACACCTTC. This encodes CSARTGRDTF.

The chain uses TRBV7-9 and TRBJ2-1, with TRBD1 identical over 8 bases. The CDR3 covers 15 residues. Unmatched junction bases numbered 5, after V lost 4 bases and J lost 3 bases. The germline gives CDR1 SEHNR, CDR2 FQNEAQ (reference sequence). The CDR3 nucleotides are TGTGCCAGCAGCTGGCGACAGGGGCGCTACAATGAGCAGTTCTTC. Translated: CASSWRQGRYNEQFF.

CDR3 residues: CASVSITLLNEQYF. The CDR3 nucleotides are TGCGCCAGCGTTTCAATCACCCTACTTAACGAGCAGTACTTC. The chain links TRBV23-1 to TRBJ2-7; D is uncertain. TRBV23-1 is reported as an ORF; its role is uncertain. V was pared by 8 bases and J by 5 bases, with 19 bases between. This CDR3 is 14 amino acids long.

The rearrangement uses TRBV5-4 and TRBJ1-2; D is perhaps TRBD1 (6 bases). This CDR3 is 14 amino acids long. Trimming pared 0 bases from V and 4 bases from J, leaving 10 bases between. Germline V gives CDR1 SGHNT, CDR2 YYREEE (reference sequence). This CDR3 is CASSLAGDLYGYTF. CDR3 DNA sequence: TGTGCCAGCAGCTTGGCAGGGGATCTCTATGGCTACACCTTC.

This clone was detected a few times. The genes are TRBV7-8 and TRBJ1-5; weak D call: TRBD1 (6 bases). The CDR3 spans 18 residues. V lost 5 bases to trimming and J lost 0 bases, with 20 bases between them. In germline, CDR1 is SGHVS, CDR2 FQNEAQ. CDR3 protein: CASSPSQGLSFSNQPQHF. CDR3 sequence (DNA): TGTGCCAGCAGCCCCAGCCAGGGGTTGTCGTTTAGCAATCAGCCCCAGCATTTT.

V usage is TRBV7-6 and J usage is TRBJ1-5; the D is unclear. V dropped 0 bases and J dropped 7 bases, with 10 bases sitting between them. CDR1 is SGHVS and CDR2 is FNYEAQ in the germline V gene. This CDR3 region has 14 residues. The CDR3 loop reads CASSLAGAGQPQHF. Here the CDR3 DNA reads TGTGCCAGCAGCTTAGCGGGAGCTGGGCAGCCCCAGCATTTT.